The rows below give T cell receptor beta chains drawn from one sample of a study of cytomegalovirus exposure and HLA in healthy donors. The repertoire was sequenced with immunoSEQ multiplex PCR; TCRdb's copy has only in-frame clones and lacks some. The profile shows roughly 130,000 clones, around 80% of them singletons. What was sequenced was PBMCs. These receptors were collected from a man aged 30 to 45 in good health and CMV-seronegative. Each CDR3 is given with its conserved first and last residue. D genes are given only for firm matches. Size tells how often a clone was seen (once, few, many) or the class of an expanded clone, and some rows leave it out.

-	-	TRBV29-1	TRBJ2-1	TGCAGCGTCTCCGAGGCTGAGCAGTTCTTC	CSVSEAEQFF
few	-	TRBV10-1	TRBJ2-5	TGCGCCAGCAGTTCCGGGACACCCCAAGAGACCCAGTACTTC	CASSSGTPQETQYF
-	TRBD2	TRBV28	TRBJ2-3	TGTGCCAGCAGTTTAGCGGGGGATCCAGATACGCAGTATTTT	CASSLAGDPDTQYF
-	-	TRBV4-1	TRBJ2-5	TGCGCCAGCAGCCAAGAACCCGACTACCTCCAAGAGACCCAGTACTTC	CASSQEPDYLQETQYF
-	-	TRBV27	TRBJ2-7	TGTGCCAGCAGTCCCTTCCCCCAGGGAACCTACGAGCAGTACTTC	CASSPFPQGTYEQYF
-	-	TRBV2	TRBJ2-7	TGTGCCAGCAGTGATTCCGTCGCGGGACTGCAGTACTTC	CASSDSVAGLQYF
-	TRBD1	TRBV19	TRBJ2-7	TGTGCCAGCCGGACAGGGGCGTCGTACGAGCAGTACTTC	CASRTGASYEQYF
-	TRBD2	TRBV2	TRBJ2-1	TGTGCCAGCCAGCGGGAGACTGGTAATGAGCAGTTCTTC	CASQRETGNEQFF
-	-	TRBV29-1	TRBJ1-2	TGCAGCGTTGAAGTCGGGCCTTCCGGGACATTCTACACCTTC	CSVEVGPSGTFYTF
once	TRBD1	TRBV5-6	TRBJ2-3	TGTGCCAGCAGCCCACTAAATTCCGGGACAGCTTTATTCACAGATACGCAGTATTTT	CASSPLNSGTALFTDTQYF
-	TRBD2	TRBV7-9	TRBJ2-3	TGTGCCAGCAGCCAAAGAAGCGGGGGCACAGATACGCAGTATTTT	CASSQRSGGTDTQYF
-	-	TRBV5-1	TRBJ2-2	TGCGCCAGCAGATGGACACCGAACACCGGGGAGCTGTTTTTT	CASRWTPNTGELFF
-	-	TRBV6-1	TRBJ1-1	TGTGCCAGCAGTGAATGGGGCCCAATGAACACTGAAGCTTTCTTT	CASSEWGPMNTEAFF
-	TRBD2	TRBV5-1	TRBJ2-3	TGCGCCAGCAGCTTGGGACTAGCGGGAGTCAATACGCAGTATTTT	CASSLGLAGVNTQYF
few	TRBD2	TRBV10-1	TRBJ2-7	TGCGCCAGCAGTGAGTTTGGGACTAAAAGGGGCTCCTACGAGCAGTACTTC	CASSEFGTKRGSYEQYF
-	-	TRBV7-9	TRBJ1-1	TGTGCCAGCAGCCCCCCGGACAGCACTGAAGCTTTCTTT	CASSPPDSTEAFF
once	TRBD2	TRBV2	TRBJ2-7	TGTGCCAGCAGCTGGACTAGCGGGGGCCCTAGCTCCTACGAGCAGTACTTC	CASSWTSGGPSSYEQYF
-	TRBD2	TRBV9	TRBJ2-5	TGTGCCAGCAGCCAGGGGAATAGCGGGAGGGAAGAGACCCAGTACTTC	CASSQGNSGREETQYF
-	TRBD1	TRBV5-1	TRBJ2-2	TGCGCCAGCAGCCACTGGGACAGGGGTTTGACCGGGGAGCTGTTTTTT	CASSHWDRGLTGELFF
once	-	TRBV18	TRBJ2-2	TGTGCCAGCTCACCACTCCCCTTGAGTGAGGAGGACACCGGGGAGCTGTTTTTT	CASSPLPLSEEDTGELFF
-	-	TRBV9	TRBJ2-2	TGTGCCAGCAGCGTAGCGGGAGACCCTAACGGGGAGCTGTTTTTT	CASSVAGDPNGELFF
-	-	TRBV9	TRBJ1-3	TGTGCCAGCAGCTCGGAGCTCAACACCATATATTTT	CASSSELNTIYF
-	-	TRBV11-2	TRBJ2-7	TGTGCCAGCAGCTTGAGAAACAGGGCCTCCTACGAGCAGTACTTC	CASSLRNRASYEQYF
-	-	TRBV9	TRBJ2-1	TGTGCCAGCAGCGTAGGTAGTAGAGGTACGTGGCAGTTCTTC	CASSVGSRGTWQFF
-	TRBD1	TRBV19	TRBJ1-5	TGTGCCAGTAGTCACAGGGGGAGCAATCAGCCCCAGCATTTT	CASSHRGSNQPQHF
-	TRBD2	TRBV5-1	TRBJ2-2	TGCGCCAGCAGCACACGGACTAGCGGGATGAACACCGGGGAGCTGTTTTTT	CASSTRTSGMNTGELFF
-	-	TRBV19	TRBJ1-2	TGTGCCAGTAGTATAGATCGAGGCGCGGGCTACACCTTC	CASSIDRGAGYTF